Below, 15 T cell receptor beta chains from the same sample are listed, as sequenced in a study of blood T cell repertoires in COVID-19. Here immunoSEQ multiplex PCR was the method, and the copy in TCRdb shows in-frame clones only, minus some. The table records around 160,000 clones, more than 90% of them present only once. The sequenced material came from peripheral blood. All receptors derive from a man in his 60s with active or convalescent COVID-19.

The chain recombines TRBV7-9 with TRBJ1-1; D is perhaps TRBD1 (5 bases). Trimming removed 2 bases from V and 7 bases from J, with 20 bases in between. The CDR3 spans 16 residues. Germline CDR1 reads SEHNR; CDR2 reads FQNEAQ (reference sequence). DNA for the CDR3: TGTGCCAGCAGCTTACGCAGGGAGGGGATGAGAAGTGAAGCTTTCTTT. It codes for CASSLRREGMRSEAFF.

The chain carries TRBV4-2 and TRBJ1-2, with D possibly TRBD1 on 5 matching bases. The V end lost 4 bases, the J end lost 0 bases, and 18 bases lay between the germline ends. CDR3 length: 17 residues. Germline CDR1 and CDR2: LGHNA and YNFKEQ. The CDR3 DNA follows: TGTGCCAGCAGCCTTCGAGCTGCCAGGGATTCTAACTATGGCTACACCTTC. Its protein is CASSLRAARDSNYGYTF.

In nucleotides, the CDR3 is TGCGCCAGCAGTGACCCTTTTGAGGCAACTAATGAAAAACTGTTTTTT. Translated, it gives CASSDPFEATNEKLFF. The chain combines TRBV10-2 with TRBJ1-4; D is uncertain. Trimming cost V 3 bases and J 0 bases, with 11 bases left between them. This CDR3 is 16 amino acids long. The germline gives CDR1 WSHSY, CDR2 SAAADI.

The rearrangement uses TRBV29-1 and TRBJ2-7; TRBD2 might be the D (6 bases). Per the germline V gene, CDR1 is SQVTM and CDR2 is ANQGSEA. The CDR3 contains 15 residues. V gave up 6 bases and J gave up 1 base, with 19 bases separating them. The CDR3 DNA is TGCAGCGTCCCCCTAATGAAGGCGGGATCCTACGAGCAGTACTTC. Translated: CSVPLMKAGSYEQYF.

The CDR3 here is CASSWDSYTGELFF. Written as DNA, the CDR3 is TGTGCCAGCAGTTGGGACTCGTACACCGGGGAGCTGTTTTTT. The rearrangement joins TRBV7-9 to TRBJ2-2; D possibly corresponds to TRBD2 (6 bases). V dropped 6 bases and J dropped 3 bases, with 11 bases sitting between them. CDR3 size: 14 residues. Looked up from germline, CDR1 is SEHNR and CDR2 is FQNEAQ (reference sequence).

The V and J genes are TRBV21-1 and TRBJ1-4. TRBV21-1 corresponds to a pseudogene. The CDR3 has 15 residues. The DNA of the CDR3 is TGTGCCAGCAGCCCGAACTACACAACTAATGAAAAACTGTTTTTT. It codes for CASSPNYTTNEKLFF.

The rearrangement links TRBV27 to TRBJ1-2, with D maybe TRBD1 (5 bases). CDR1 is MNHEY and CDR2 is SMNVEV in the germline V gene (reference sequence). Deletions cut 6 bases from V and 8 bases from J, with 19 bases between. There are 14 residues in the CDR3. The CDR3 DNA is TGTGCCAGCAGAAAAACAGGAGACACTGGAGGCTACACCTTC. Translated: CASRKTGDTGGYTF.

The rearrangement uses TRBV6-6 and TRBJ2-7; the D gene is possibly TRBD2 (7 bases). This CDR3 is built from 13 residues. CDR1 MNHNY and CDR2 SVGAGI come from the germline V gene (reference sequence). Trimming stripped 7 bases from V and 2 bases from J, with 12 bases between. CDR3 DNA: TGTGCCAGCACCACGGGGGGCCCCTACGAGCAGTACTTC. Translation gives CASTTGGPYEQYF.

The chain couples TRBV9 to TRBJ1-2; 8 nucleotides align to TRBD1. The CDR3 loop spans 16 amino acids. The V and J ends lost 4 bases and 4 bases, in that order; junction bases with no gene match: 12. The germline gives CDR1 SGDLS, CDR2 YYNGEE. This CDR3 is CASSSSIGGTGYGYTF. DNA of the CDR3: TGTGCCAGCAGCTCATCCATCGGGGGGACAGGCTATGGCTACACCTTC.

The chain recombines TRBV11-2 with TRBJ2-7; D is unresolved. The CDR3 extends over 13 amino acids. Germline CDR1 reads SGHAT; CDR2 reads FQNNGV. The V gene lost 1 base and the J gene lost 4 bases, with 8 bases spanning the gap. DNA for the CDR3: TGTGCCAGCAGCTTAGTGCCGGAGTACGAGCAGTACTTC. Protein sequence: CASSLVPEYEQYF.

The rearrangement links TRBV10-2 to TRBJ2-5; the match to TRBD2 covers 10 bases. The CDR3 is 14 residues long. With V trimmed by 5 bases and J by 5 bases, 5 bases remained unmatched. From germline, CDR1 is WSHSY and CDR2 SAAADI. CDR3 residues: CASSFSGGEETQYF. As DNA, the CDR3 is TGCGCCAGCAGTTTCAGCGGGGGGGAGGAGACCCAGTACTTC.

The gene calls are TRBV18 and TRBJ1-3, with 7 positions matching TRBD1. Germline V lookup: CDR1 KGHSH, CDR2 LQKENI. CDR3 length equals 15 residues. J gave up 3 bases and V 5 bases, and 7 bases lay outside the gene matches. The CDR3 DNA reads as TGTGCCAGCTCATCCGACAGGGCGCGTGGAAACACCATATATTTT. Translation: CASSSDRARGNTIYF.

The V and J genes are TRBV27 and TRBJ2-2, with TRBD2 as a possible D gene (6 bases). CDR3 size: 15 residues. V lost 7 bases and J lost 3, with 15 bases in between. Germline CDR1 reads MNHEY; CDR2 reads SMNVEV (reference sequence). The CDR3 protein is CASTKLGGHTGELFF. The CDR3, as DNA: TGTGCCAGCACCAAACTCGGGGGACACACCGGGGAGCTGTTTTTT.

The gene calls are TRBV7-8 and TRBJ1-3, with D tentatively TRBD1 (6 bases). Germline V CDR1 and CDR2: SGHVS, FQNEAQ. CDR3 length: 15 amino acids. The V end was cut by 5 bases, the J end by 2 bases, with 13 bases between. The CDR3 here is CASSPQGIAGNTIYF. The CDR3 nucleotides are TGTGCCAGCAGCCCACAGGGTATAGCTGGAAACACCATATATTTT.

CDR3 protein: CASSLVASAHNEQFF. DNA for the CDR3: TGCGCCAGCAGCTTGGTGGCTAGCGCACATAATGAGCAGTTCTTC. The chain has TRBV5-1 and TRBJ2-1; the D gene is possibly TRBD2 (6 bases). Germline-derived CDR1 and CDR2 are SGHRS and YFSETQ. V was shortened by 0 bases and J by 7 bases, with 14 bases between the two germline ends. This CDR3 is built from 15 residues.